The present T cell receptor (beta chain) was sequenced within a study of shared clonotypes between healthy human individuals. Whole-study context: Aged 18 to 49, the donors were a couple of women and three men.

Using immunoSEQ multiplex PCR, the repertoire was profiled, and TCRdb retains in-frame clones only, with some absent. The sample contains millions of clones, more than 90% of which appear only once. The CDR3 has 13 residues. Germline lookup yields CDR1 SGHAT and CDR2 FQDESV (reference sequence). Trimming removed 4 bases from V and 0 bases from J, with 3 bases in between. This sequence joins TRBV11-1 and TRBJ2-2; the D is unclear. The sequencing sample was made of naive CD4+ T cells sorted from blood. Specified subset: CD45RA+ positively selected. The clonotype comes from a man aged 18 to 30 in good health. CDR3 sequence reads: CASSSPNTGELFF. The CDR3 DNA sequence: TGTGCCAGCAGCTCACCGAACACCGGGGAGCTGTTTTTT.